The 10 T cell receptor beta chains presented below share a single source sample, sequenced in a study of OX40 agonist ivuxolimab in advanced cancers. Profiling relied on immunoSEQ multiplex PCR, and the TCRdb table lists in-frame clones only, not all of them. In the table there are roughly 73,000 clones, just over 85% of which are singletons. Sequencing was performed on CD4+ or CD8+ T cells sorted from blood, taken in a trial of the OX40 agonist ivuxolimab. The origin of the receptors is an adult with an advanced solid tumor such as melanoma, head and neck, liver or kidney cancer.

V and J are TRBV6-5 and TRBJ1-1, with unresolved D. The CDR3 spans 14 residues. Trimming pared 6 bases from V and 2 bases from J, leaving 13 bases between. Germline V CDR1 and CDR2: MNHEY, SVGAGI. This CDR3 is CASRPGDPNTEAFF. In nucleotides, the CDR3 is TGTGCCAGCAGACCCGGGGATCCAAACACTGAAGCTTTCTTT.

The count of this clone is one. The rearrangement joins TRBV2 to TRBJ2-7, with 7 bases identical to TRBD2. CDR1 and CDR2 (germline): SNHLY, FYNNEI. CDR3 size: 13 residues. The V segment lost 2 bases and the J segment 12 bases; nucleotides outside the gene matches: 10. Here the CDR3 reads CASSETYAGEAYF. DNA of the CDR3: TGTGCCAGCAGTGAAACCTACGCGGGAGAGGCGTACTTC.

V is TRBV5-5 and J is TRBJ2-1; TRBD2 aligns across 7 bases. Germline trimming cut 0 bases from V and 11 bases from J; bases unmatched to any gene: 5. The V gene's germline CDR1 is SGHKS and CDR2 YYEKEE (reference sequence). The CDR3 totals 13 residues. CDR3 residues: CASSLVGGDKQFF. The CDR3 region has the DNA TGTGCCAGCAGCTTGGTGGGAGGGGATAAGCAGTTCTTC.

The V and J genes are TRBV4-3 and TRBJ2-2, with a weak D call TRBD1 (6 bases). Germline values: CDR1 LGHNA, CDR2 YSLEER. The CDR3 covers 16 residues. V was shortened by 4 bases and J by 4 bases, with 16 bases between the two germline ends. CDR3 protein: CASSLTPGHFTGELFF. The DNA of the CDR3 is TGCGCCAGCAGCCTAACGCCGGGACACTTCACCGGGGAGCTGTTTTTT.

The rearrangement links TRBV18 to TRBJ1-3; D is ambiguous. Trimming left V 5 bases short and J 4 bases short, with 9 bases between. The CDR3 runs to 13 residues. Per the germline V gene, CDR1 is KGHSH and CDR2 is LQKENI. The CDR3 sequence is CASSSDRGNTIYF. The CDR3 nucleotides are TGTGCCAGCTCATCGGACCGCGGAAACACCATATATTTT.

This sequence joins TRBV5-1 and TRBJ2-3, with 13 bases aligning to TRBD2. The CDR3 contains 16 residues. Germline values: CDR1 SGHRS, CDR2 YFSETQ. J was trimmed by 0 bases and V by 3 bases; bases with no gene match: 1. In DNA form, the CDR3 reads TGCGCCAGCAGCTCACTAGCGGGAGGGAGCACAGATACGCAGTATTTT. Encoded protein: CASSSLAGGSTDTQYF.

The rearrangement uses TRBV5-1 and TRBJ2-2; 7 positions match TRBD2. With V trimmed by 7 bases and J by 5 bases, 14 bases remained unmatched. This CDR3 region has 16 residues. CDR1 is SGHRS and CDR2 is YFSETQ in the germline V gene. CDR3: CASSPVGGDVTGELFF. For the CDR3, the DNA is TGCGCCAGCTCCCCCGTTGGGGGGGATGTAACCGGGGAGCTGTTTTTT.

This clone has just a few counts. The chain couples TRBV18 to TRBJ1-1; D call uncertain. Trimming stripped 3 bases from V and 6 bases from J, with 14 bases between. Germline CDR1 KGHSH, CDR2 LQKENI. The length of the CDR3 is 14 residues. The CDR3, as DNA: TGTGCCAGCTCACCCCCGCAGGAAAGGGCTGAAGCTTTCTTT. It codes for CASSPPQERAEAFF.

J is TRBJ2-7 and V is TRBV7-9; TRBD1 aligns across 7 bases. V was clipped by 4 bases and J by 3 bases; unmatched bases: 6. Germline V gene sequence: CDR1 SEHNR, CDR2 FQNEAQ (reference sequence). The CDR3 is 14 residues long. The CDR3 is CASSYGTANYEQYF. DNA of the CDR3: TGTGCCAGCAGCTACGGGACAGCTAACTACGAGCAGTACTTC.

V usage is TRBV28 and J usage is TRBJ2-1, with D uncertain. Per the germline V gene, CDR1 is MDHEN and CDR2 is SYDVKM. This CDR3 region has 16 residues. The V end lost 2 bases, the J end lost 9 bases, and 20 bases lay between the germline ends. This CDR3 is CASSLAAEEGHGEQFF. The CDR3 nucleotides read TGTGCCAGCAGTTTAGCCGCCGAGGAAGGTCACGGTGAGCAGTTCTTC.